The clone carrying this T cell receptor beta chain has only a few counts. Its specificity is unknown. Once sorted, every population was more than 98% pure. The authors reverse transcribed all of the isolated RNA, so sequencing captured expressed TCRB transcripts. Approximately 4 million reads on average were seen across naive, central memory and regulatory T cell samples. TCRdb keeps only in-frame clones here, not all; method: immunoSEQ multiplex PCR. The sample consists of around 500,000 clones, about an eighth of them appearing once. The source of the sample is a study of beta chain features in type 1 diabetes. Findings and limits, study-wide: Patients and controls would be equally affected if PCR favored shorter templates.

Looked up from germline, CDR1 is MNHEY and CDR2 is SMNVEV (reference sequence). There are 17 residues in the CDR3. V was clipped by 5 bases and J by 9 bases; unmatched bases: 14. The sequencing input was naive CD4+ T cells from blood. The TCR sequence derives from a woman aged 18-29 years in good health. The rearrangement uses TRBV27 and TRBJ1-6; 9 bases agree with TRBD1. CDR3 in amino acids: CASSDSGTGLGGSPLHF. In DNA, the CDR3 is TGTGCCAGCAGTGACTCCGGGACAGGGCTGGGGGGTTCACCCCTCCACTTT.